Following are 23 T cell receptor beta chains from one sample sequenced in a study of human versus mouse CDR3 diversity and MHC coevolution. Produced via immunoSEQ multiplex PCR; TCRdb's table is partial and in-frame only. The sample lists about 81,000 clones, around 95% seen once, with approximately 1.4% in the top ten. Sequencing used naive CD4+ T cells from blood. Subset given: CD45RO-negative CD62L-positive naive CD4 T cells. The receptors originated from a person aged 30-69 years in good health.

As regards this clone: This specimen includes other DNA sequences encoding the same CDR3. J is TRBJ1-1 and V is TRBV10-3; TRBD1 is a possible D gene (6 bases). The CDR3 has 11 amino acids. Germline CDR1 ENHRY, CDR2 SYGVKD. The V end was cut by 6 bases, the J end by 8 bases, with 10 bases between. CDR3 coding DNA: TGTGCCATCAGGCATACAGGGGAAGCTTTCTTT. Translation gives CAIRHTGEAFF.

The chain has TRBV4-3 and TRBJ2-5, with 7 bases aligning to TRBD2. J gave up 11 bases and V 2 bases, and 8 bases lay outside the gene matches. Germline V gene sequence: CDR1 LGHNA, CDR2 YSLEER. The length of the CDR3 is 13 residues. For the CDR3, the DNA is TGCGCCAGCAGCCAAACCGGGGCGGGGGAGCAGTACTTC. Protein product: CASSQTGAGEQYF.

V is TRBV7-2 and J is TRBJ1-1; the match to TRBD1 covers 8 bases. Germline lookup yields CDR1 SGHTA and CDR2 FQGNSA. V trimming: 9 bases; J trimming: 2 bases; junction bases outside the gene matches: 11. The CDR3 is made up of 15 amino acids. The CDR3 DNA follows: TGTGCCAGTGAGGACAGGGCCCTCTTAAACACTGAAGCTTTCTTT. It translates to CASEDRALLNTEAFF.

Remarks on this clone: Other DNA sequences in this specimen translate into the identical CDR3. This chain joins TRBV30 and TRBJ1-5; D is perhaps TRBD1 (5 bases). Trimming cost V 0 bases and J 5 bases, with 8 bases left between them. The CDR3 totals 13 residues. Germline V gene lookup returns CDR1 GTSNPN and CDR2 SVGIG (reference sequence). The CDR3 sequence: CAWSVRDYQPQHF. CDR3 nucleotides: TGTGCCTGGAGTGTACGGGACTATCAGCCCCAGCATTTT.

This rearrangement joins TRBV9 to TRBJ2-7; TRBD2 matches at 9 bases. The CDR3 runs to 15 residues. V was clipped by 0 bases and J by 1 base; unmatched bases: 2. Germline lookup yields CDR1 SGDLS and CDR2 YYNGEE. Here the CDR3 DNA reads TGTGCCAGCAGCGTAGGGCTAGCGGGGTCCTACGAGCAGTACTTC. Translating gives CASSVGLAGSYEQYF.

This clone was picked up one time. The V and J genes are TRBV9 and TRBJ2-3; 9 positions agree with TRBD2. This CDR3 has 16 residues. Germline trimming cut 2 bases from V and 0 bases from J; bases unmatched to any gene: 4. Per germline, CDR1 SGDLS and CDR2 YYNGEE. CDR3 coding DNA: TGTGCCAGCAGCGTTACGACTAGCGGAAGCACAGATACGCAGTATTTT. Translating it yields CASSVTTSGSTDTQYF.

CDR3 DNA: TGCGCCAGCAGCTTCGGGTTAATTGCCTACAATGAGCAGTTCTTC. Residues: CASSFGLIAYNEQFF. The gene calls are TRBV5-1 and TRBJ2-1; no firm D call. CDR3 length: 15 residues. The V gene lost 2 bases and the J gene lost 2 bases, with 11 bases spanning the gap. Per the germline V gene, CDR1 is SGHRS and CDR2 is YFSETQ.

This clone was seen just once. The CDR3 DNA follows: TGTGCCAGCAGCCGAGCGGGGGGCACAGATACGCAGTATTTT. It yields the protein CASSRAGGTDTQYF. The V call is TRBV7-9, the J call TRBJ2-3; 8 bases align to TRBD2. This CDR3 spans 14 amino acids. V shed 5 bases, J shed 1 base, and the junction held 2 bases outside the gene matches. The V gene's germline CDR1 is SEHNR and CDR2 FQNEAQ (reference sequence). The variable domain in full, completed from reference TRBV7-9 and TRBJ2-3, reads DTGVSQNPRHKITKRGQNVTFRCDPISEHNRLYWYRQTLGQGPEFLTYFQNEAQLEKSRLLSDRFSAERPKGSFSTLEIQRTEQGDSAMYLCASSRAGGTDTQYFGPGTRLTVL.

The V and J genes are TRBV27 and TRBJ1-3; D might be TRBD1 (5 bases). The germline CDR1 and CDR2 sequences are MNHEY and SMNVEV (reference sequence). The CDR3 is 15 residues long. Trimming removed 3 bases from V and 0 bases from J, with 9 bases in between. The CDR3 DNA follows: TGTGCCAGCAGTTTGGACATAAGCTCTGGAAACACCATATATTTT. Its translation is CASSLDISSGNTIYF.

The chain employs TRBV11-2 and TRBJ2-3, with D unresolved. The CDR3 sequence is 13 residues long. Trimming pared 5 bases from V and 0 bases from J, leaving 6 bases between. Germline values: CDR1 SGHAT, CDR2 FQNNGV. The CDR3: CASSTPSTDTQYF. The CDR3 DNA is TGTGCCAGCAGCACTCCTAGCACAGATACGCAGTATTTT.

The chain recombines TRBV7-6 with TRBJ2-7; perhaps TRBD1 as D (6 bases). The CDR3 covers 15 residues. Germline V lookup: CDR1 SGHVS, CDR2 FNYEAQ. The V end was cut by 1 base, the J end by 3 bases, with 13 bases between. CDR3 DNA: TGTGCCAGCAGCTTAGTCCAGGACAGTAACTACGAGCAGTACTTC. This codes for CASSLVQDSNYEQYF.

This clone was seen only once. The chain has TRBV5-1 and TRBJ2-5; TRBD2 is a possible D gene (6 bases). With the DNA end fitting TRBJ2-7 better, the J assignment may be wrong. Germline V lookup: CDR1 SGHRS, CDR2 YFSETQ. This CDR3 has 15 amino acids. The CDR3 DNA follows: TGCGCCAGCAGCTTGGCCACTAGCCAATCCTACGAGCAGTACTTC. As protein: CASSLATSQSYEQYF.

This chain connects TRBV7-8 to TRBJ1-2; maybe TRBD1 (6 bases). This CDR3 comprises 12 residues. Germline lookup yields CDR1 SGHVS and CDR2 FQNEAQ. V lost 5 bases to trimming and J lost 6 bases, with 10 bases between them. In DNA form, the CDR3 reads TGTGCCAGCAGCAGCAACAGGGATGGCTACACCTTC. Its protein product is CASSSNRDGYTF.

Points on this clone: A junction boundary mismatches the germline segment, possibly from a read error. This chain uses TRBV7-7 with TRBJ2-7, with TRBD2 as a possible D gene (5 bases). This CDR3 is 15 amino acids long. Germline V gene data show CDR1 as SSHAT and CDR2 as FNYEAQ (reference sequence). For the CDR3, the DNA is TGTGCTAGCAGCTTAGACGGGGTTAACTCCTACGAGCAGTACTTC. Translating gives CASSLDGVNSYEQYF.

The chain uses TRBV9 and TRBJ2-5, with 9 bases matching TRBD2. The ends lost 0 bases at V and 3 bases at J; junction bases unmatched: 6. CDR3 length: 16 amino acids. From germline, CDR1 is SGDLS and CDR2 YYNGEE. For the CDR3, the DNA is TGTGCCAGCAGCGTAGCTCTGACTAGCGGTGAAGAGACCCAGTACTTC. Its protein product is CASSVALTSGEETQYF. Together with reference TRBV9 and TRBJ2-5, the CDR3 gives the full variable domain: DSGVTQTPKHLITATGQRVTLRCSPRSGDLSVYWYQQSLDQGLQFLIQYYNGEERAKGNILERFSAQQFPDLHSELNLSSLELGDSALYFCASSVALTSGEETQYFGPGTRLLVL.

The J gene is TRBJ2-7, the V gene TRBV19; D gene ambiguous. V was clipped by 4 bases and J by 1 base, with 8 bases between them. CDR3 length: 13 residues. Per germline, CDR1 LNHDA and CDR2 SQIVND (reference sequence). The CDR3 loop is CASSKPNSYEQYF. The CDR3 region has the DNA TGTGCCAGTAGTAAACCTAATTCCTACGAGCAGTACTTC.

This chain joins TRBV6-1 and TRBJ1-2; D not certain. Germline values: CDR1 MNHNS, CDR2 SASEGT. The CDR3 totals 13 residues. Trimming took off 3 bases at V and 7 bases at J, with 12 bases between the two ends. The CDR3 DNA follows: TGTGCCAGCAGTGATGGGCCGGCAGCTGGCTACACCTTC. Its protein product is CASSDGPAAGYTF.

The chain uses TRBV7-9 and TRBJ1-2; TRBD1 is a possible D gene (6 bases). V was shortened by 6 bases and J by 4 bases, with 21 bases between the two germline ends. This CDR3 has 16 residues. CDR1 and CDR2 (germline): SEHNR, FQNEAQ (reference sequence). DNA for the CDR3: TGTGCCAGCAGTTTTGACGGACAGAGCCTTGGCTATGGCTACACCTTC. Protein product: CASSFDGQSLGYGYTF.

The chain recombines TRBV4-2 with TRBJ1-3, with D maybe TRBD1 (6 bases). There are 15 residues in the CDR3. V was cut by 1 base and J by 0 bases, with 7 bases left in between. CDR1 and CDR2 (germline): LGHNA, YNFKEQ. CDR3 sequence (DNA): TGTGCCAGCAGCCAAGGGACAGCCTCTGGAAACACCATATATTTT. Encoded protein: CASSQGTASGNTIYF.

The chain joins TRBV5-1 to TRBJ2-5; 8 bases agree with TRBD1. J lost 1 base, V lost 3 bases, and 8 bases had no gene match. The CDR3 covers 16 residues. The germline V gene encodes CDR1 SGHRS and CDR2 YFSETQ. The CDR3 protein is CASSSGQGNIQETQYF. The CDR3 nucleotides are TGCGCCAGCAGCTCCGGACAGGGAAATATCCAAGAGACCCAGTACTTC.

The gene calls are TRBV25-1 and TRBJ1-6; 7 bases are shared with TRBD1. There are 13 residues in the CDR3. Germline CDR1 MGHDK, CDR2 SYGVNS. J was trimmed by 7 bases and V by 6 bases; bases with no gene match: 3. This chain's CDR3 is CASSSGQNSPLHF. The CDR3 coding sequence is TGTGCCAGCAGCTCGGGACAGAATTCACCCCTCCACTTT.

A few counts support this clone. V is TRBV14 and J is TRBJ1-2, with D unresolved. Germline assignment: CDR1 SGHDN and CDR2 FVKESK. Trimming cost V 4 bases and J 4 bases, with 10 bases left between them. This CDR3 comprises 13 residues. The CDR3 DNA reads TGTGCCAGCAGCCCCCTAGCGGGCTATGGCTACACCTTC. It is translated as CASSPLAGYGYTF.

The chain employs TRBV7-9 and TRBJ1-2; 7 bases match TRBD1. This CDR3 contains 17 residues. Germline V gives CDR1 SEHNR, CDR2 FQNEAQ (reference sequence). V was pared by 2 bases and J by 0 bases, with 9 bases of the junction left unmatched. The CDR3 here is CASSLRRDSPSNYGYTF. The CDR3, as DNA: TGTGCCAGCAGCTTAAGACGGGACAGCCCGTCTAACTATGGCTACACCTTC.